The 27 T cell receptor beta chains given below trace back to one sample, sequenced in a study of immune heterogeneity within non-small cell lung tumors. It was with 32 V and 13 J primers that multiplex PCR amplified TCR beta CDR3. TCRdb re-analysed the multiplex PCR reads in MiXCR, keeping a single row per CDR3 protein. The data show tens of thousands of distinct CDR3 sequences, about 26% seen once. TCRs were amplified from 600 ng gDNA of bulk tumor per sample. Taken during surgery, several biopsies per primary tumor were spaced as far apart as possible within the tumor mass. The patients were newly diagnosed with non-small cell lung cancer, had not been treated, and had curative surgery. The material sequenced was lung tumor tissue. These receptors were taken from a man in his forties with non-small cell lung cancer.

Only a few counts were recorded for this clonotype. The CDR3 does not close with the conserved phenylalanine or tryptophan, likely indicating a read error. The V and J genes are TRBV10-3 and TRBJ2-7, with D possibly called TRBD1 or TRBD2 (6 bases each). The V gene lost 7 bases and the J gene lost 7 bases, with 20 bases spanning the gap. The germline V gene encodes CDR1 ENHRY and CDR2 SYGVKD. This CDR3 comprises 14 residues. CDR3 protein: CAITDRTGAGEQYS. In DNA, the CDR3 is TGTGCCATCACAGACAGGACGGGAGCGGGTGAGCAGTACTCC.

By share of the sample, this clonotype is medium-sized (0.01 to 0.1%). This rearrangement joins TRBV10-2 to TRBJ2-3; no clear D gene. Germline V gene lookup returns CDR1 WSHSY and CDR2 SAAADI. This CDR3 is built from 12 residues. V was trimmed by 6 bases and J by 1 base, leaving 5 bases between them. This CDR3 is CASRDGTDTQYF. Here the CDR3 DNA reads TGCGCCAGCAGGGACGGCACAGATACGCAGTATTTT.

The rearrangement uses TRBV10-3 and TRBJ2-1; D is perhaps TRBD2 (6 bases). With 5 bases removed from V and 7 bases from J, the gap between germline ends came to 15 bases. This CDR3 region has 14 residues. In germline, CDR1 is ENHRY, CDR2 SYGVKD. Here the CDR3 DNA reads TGTGCCATCAGTAATCCGGACGGAGGGAATGAGCAGTTCTTC. As protein: CAISNPDGGNEQFF.

About this clonotype itself: This may arise from a read error, as a much more abundant clone is one base away. The J gene is TRBJ1-1, the V gene TRBV6-2 or TRBV6-3; no definite D call. The CDR3 has 16 residues. The germline V and J ends were trimmed by 3 bases and 4 bases, with 18 bases remaining between them. Looked up from germline, CDR1 is MNHEY and CDR2 is SVGEGT. As DNA, the CDR3 is TGTGCCAGCAGTTATTGGGATGCGCGGGGAAGCACTGAAGCTTTCTTT. This translates into CASSYWDARGSTEAFF.

This clonotype was counted at least ten times. This chain links TRBV12-5 with TRBJ1-5, with unresolved D. V was clipped by 2 bases and J by 2 bases, with 10 bases between them. CDR3 size: 15 residues. From germline, CDR1 is LGHNT and CDR2 FRNRAP. DNA of the CDR3: TGTGCTAGTGGTTTGACGGGAATTGGCAATCAGCCCCAGCATTTT. It specifies CASGLTGIGNQPQHF.

This clonotype was observed a handful of times. CDR3 residues: CASSYSGQLEAFF. CDR3 bases: TGTGCCAGCAGTTACTCGGGACAGCTTGAAGCTTTCTTT. The rearrangement uses TRBV6-2 or TRBV6-3 and TRBJ1-1; 7 nucleotides line up with TRBD1. Germline CDR1 MNHEY, CDR2 SVGEGT. V shed 0 bases, J shed 7 bases, and the junction held 2 bases outside the gene matches. This CDR3 spans 13 amino acids.

This clonotype came up a few times. The chain recombines TRBV7-2 with TRBJ2-2; D is uncertain. The length of the CDR3 is 15 residues. Trimming removed 4 bases from V and 0 bases from J, with 9 bases in between. In germline, CDR1 is SGHTA, CDR2 FQGNSA. Here the CDR3 DNA reads TGTGCCAGCAGCTCGGTAAACGCGAACACCGGGGAGCTGTTTTTT. As protein: CASSSVNANTGELFF.

This clonotype was picked up a small number of times. This sequence joins TRBV20-1 and TRBJ2-3; D gene unclear. Trimming pared 2 bases from V and 4 bases from J, leaving 1 base between. The CDR3 covers 10 residues. CDR1 is DFQATT and CDR2 is SNEGSKA in the germline V gene (reference sequence). The CDR3: CSARSDTQYF. The CDR3 nucleotides read TGCAGTGCTAGATCAGATACGCAGTATTTT.

This clonotype appeared many times. The chain carries TRBV7-8 and TRBJ2-7, with 7 nucleotides matching TRBD1. Trimming took 5 bases from V and 4 from J; bases not matched to a gene: 8. This CDR3 contains 14 residues. Germline V gives CDR1 SGHVS, CDR2 FQNEAQ. This CDR3 reads CASSPRQGPYEQYF. In DNA form, the CDR3 reads TGTGCCAGCAGCCCCCGACAGGGACCGTACGAGCAGTACTTC. The variable domain in full, completed from reference TRBV7-8 and TRBJ2-7, reads GAGVSQSPRYKVAKRGQDVALRCDPISGHVSLFWYQQALGQGPEFLTYFQNEAQLDKSGLPSDRFFAERPEGSVSTLKIQRTQQEDSAVYLCASSPRQGPYEQYFGPGTRLTVT.

As regards this clonotype: This may arise from a read error, as a much more abundant clone is one base away. V usage is TRBV19 and J usage is TRBJ2-7; the match to TRBD1 covers 7 bases. Germline CDR1 LNHDA, CDR2 SQIVND (reference sequence). Germline trimming cut 6 bases from V and 6 bases from J; bases unmatched to any gene: 11. The CDR3 is made up of 14 amino acids. In DNA, the CDR3 is TGTGCCAGTAGCCCCTCAGGACAGGCTCGCGAGCAGTACTTC. This sequence encodes CASSPSGQAREQYF. Full variable domain (remainder filled in from reference TRBV19 and TRBJ2-7): DGGITQSPKYLFRKEGQNVTLSCEQNLNHDAMYWYRQDPGQGLRLIYYSQIVNDFQKGDIAEGYSVSREKKESFPLTVTSAQKNPTAFYLCASSPSGQAREQYFGPGTRLTVT.

This clonotype counts as medium-sized (0.01 to 0.1%). CDR3 sequence: CASSEDGGWSNQPQHF. In DNA form, the CDR3 reads TGTGCCAGCAGTGAAGATGGAGGGTGGAGCAATCAGCCCCAGCATTTT. This rearrangement joins TRBV6-1 to TRBJ1-5; D is ambiguous. The CDR3 consists of 16 residues. The germline gives CDR1 MNHNS, CDR2 SASEGT. V shed 1 base and J shed 1 base, with 11 bases lying between them.

The chain recombines TRBV5-1 with TRBJ1-1, with D possibly matching TRBD1 (5 bases). Germline V gives CDR1 SGHRS, CDR2 YFSETQ. The CDR3 contains 11 residues. The V end was cut by 0 bases, the J end by 11 bases, with 8 bases between. CDR3 sequence reads: CASSLAGMAFF. The CDR3 region has the DNA TGCGCCAGCAGCTTGGCAGGGATGGCTTTCTTT.

As to this clonotype: This may arise from a read error, as a much more abundant clone is one base away. The chain couples TRBV24-1 to TRBJ2-2; TRBD1 might be the D (5 bases). V was trimmed by 9 bases and J by 1 base, leaving 11 bases between them. CDR1 is KGHDR, CDR2 SFDVKD, per germline. This CDR3 is 14 amino acids long. The CDR3 bases are TGTGCCACCTGTGGGGCAAGGAACACCGGGGAGCTGTTTTTT. Translation: CATCGARNTGELFF.

On this clonotype: With a much larger clone just one base away, this may be a read error. The chain couples TRBV5-1 to TRBJ1-2; D gene unclear. The germline CDR1 and CDR2 sequences are SGHRS and YFSETQ. Trimming stripped 6 bases from V and 7 bases from J, with 16 bases between. The CDR3 contains 13 residues. This chain's CDR3 is CASNPVGGVGYTF. The CDR3, as DNA: TGCGCCAGCAACCCGGTAGGTGGGGTTGGCTACACCTTC.

A word on this clonotype: Just one base apart from a much larger clone, this may be a read error. The chain joins TRBV14 to TRBJ1-3; maybe TRBD1 (6 bases). The CDR3 is 15 amino acids. Germline V gene data show CDR1 as SGHDN and CDR2 as FVKESK. The CDR3 loop is CDSSQQQGIGNTIYF. In DNA, the CDR3 is TGTGACAGCAGCCAGCAACAGGGAATCGGAAACACCATATATTTT.

On this clonotype itself: This could be a read error, since a much larger clone is one nucleotide away. The chain carries TRBV11-2 and TRBJ2-7; TRBD2 might be the D (6 bases). Trimming removed 1 base at V and 0 bases at J, with 16 bases between. This CDR3 spans 17 amino acids. The germline gives CDR1 SGHAT, CDR2 FQNNGV. In nucleotides, the CDR3 is TGTGCCAGCAGCTTAGCGCCCGGGAGCGTGAGCTCCTACGAGCAGTACTTC. It specifies CASSLAPGSVSSYEQYF. Full variable domain (outside the CDR3, taken from reference TRBV11-2 and TRBJ2-7): EAGVAQSPRYKIIEKRQSVAFWCNPISGHATLYWYQQILGQGPKLLIQFQNNGVVDDSQLPKDRFSAERLKGVDSTLKIQPAKLEDSAVYLCASSLAPGSVSSYEQYFGPGTRLTVT.

In this sample, this clonotype turned up a few times. The chain joins TRBV29-1 to TRBJ2-1; 11 bases are a match to TRBD2. V trimming: 5 bases; J trimming: 3 bases; junction bases outside the gene matches: 9. CDR1 and CDR2 (germline): SQVTM, ANQGSEA. The CDR3 is made up of 16 amino acids. CDR3 sequence reads: CSVPPGGLADYNEQFF. DNA for the CDR3: TGCAGCGTTCCCCCAGGGGGACTAGCGGACTACAATGAGCAGTTCTTC.

This clonotype is medium-sized in the sample. CDR3 nucleotides: TGTGCCAGTAGTTTCCGGGACAGACTAGCCTACGAGCAGTACTTC. Protein sequence: CASSFRDRLAYEQYF. The chain uses TRBV19 and TRBJ2-7; tentatively, D is TRBD1 (7 bases). Germline CDR1 LNHDA, CDR2 SQIVND (reference sequence). Trimming cost V 5 bases and J 2 bases, with 16 bases left between them. CDR3 size: 15 residues.

In its sample, this clonotype is medium-sized. The rearrangement joins TRBV6-1 to TRBJ1-4; possible D gene TRBD1, 6 bases. Germline V gives CDR1 MNHNS, CDR2 SASEGT. This CDR3 is built from 13 residues. The V end was cut by 8 bases, the J end by 2 bases, with 9 bases between. Here the CDR3 reads CASQQGTNEKLFF. The CDR3 region has the DNA TGTGCCAGCCAACAGGGCACTAATGAAAAACTGTTTTTT.

The V gene is TRBV6-1, the J gene TRBJ2-5; D ambiguous. Germline V gene lookup returns CDR1 MNHNS and CDR2 SASEGT. The CDR3 has 14 amino acids. V was pared by 0 bases and J by 3 bases, with 8 bases between. The CDR3 reads CASSEAGFKETQYF. CDR3 nucleotide sequence: TGTGCCAGCAGTGAAGCGGGATTTAAAGAGACCCAGTACTTC.

This chain links TRBV10-3 with TRBJ2-3; the match to TRBD2 covers 8 bases. V was clipped by 10 bases and J by 2 bases; unmatched bases: 8. The CDR3 has 14 amino acids. The germline V gene encodes CDR1 ENHRY and CDR2 SYGVKD. DNA for the CDR3: TGTGCCACCCGGGGGGGGATGCCCACAGATACGCAGTATTTT. Translation: CATRGGMPTDTQYF.

Only a few counts were recorded for this clonotype. The chain employs TRBV5-6 and TRBJ2-7; 9 bases line up with TRBD2. The CDR3 runs 13 residues. V was pared by 2 bases and J by 6 bases, with 3 bases of the junction left unmatched. CDR1 SGHDT and CDR2 YYEEEE come from the germline V gene. The CDR3 loop reads CASSFGTSPEQYF. As DNA, the CDR3 is TGTGCCAGCAGCTTTGGGACTAGCCCCGAGCAGTACTTC. Filled out from reference TRBV5-6 and TRBJ2-7, the complete variable domain reads DAGVTQSPTHLIKTRGQQVTLRCSPKSGHDTVSWYQQALGQGPQFIFQYYEEEERQRGNFPDRFSGHQFPNYSSELNVNALLLGDSALYLCASSFGTSPEQYFGPGTRLTVT.

The rearrangement uses TRBV7-9 and TRBJ2-4; tentatively, D is TRBD1 (6 bases). The germline gives CDR1 SEHNR, CDR2 FQNEAQ (reference sequence). The CDR3 extends over 14 amino acids. With 5 bases removed from V and 5 bases from J, the gap between germline ends came to 13 bases. The CDR3 is CASSPKNRENIQYF. CDR3 sequence (DNA): TGTGCCAGCAGCCCGAAAAACAGGGAAAACATTCAGTACTTC.

The sample holds a few counts of this clonotype. The J gene is TRBJ2-2, the V gene TRBV7-9, with 7 nucleotides matching TRBD2. The trim removed 2 bases at V and 7 bases at J, leaving 10 bases unmatched. CDR3 length equals 16 residues. Germline-derived CDR1 and CDR2 are SEHNR and FQNEAQ (reference sequence). The CDR3 loop is CASSLWWEGLGGELFF. As DNA, the CDR3 is TGTGCCAGCAGCTTATGGTGGGAGGGCCTCGGCGGGGAGCTGTTTTTT.

This clonotype was observed many times. This rearrangement joins TRBV30 to TRBJ1-5; the D is unclear. The germline V gene encodes CDR1 GTSNPN and CDR2 SVGIG (reference sequence). This CDR3 is built from 14 residues. With 0 bases removed from V and 0 bases from J, the gap between germline ends came to 6 bases. The CDR3 DNA is TGTGCCTGGAGTGTTCAGGCTAGCAATCAGCCCCAGCATTTT. Its protein product is CAWSVQASNQPQHF.

Comments on this clonotype: This may be a read error: a much more frequent sequence differs by one nucleotide. The V and J genes are TRBV24-1 and TRBJ1-2; D not resolved. Germline CDR1 KGHDR, CDR2 SFDVKD. The CDR3 spans 13 residues. CDR3 loop: CDTLTHPSYGYTF. The CDR3 coding sequence is TGTGACACGCTGACCCACCCTTCCTATGGCTACACCTTC.

A note on this clonotype: This may be a read error: a much more frequent sequence differs by one nucleotide. The chain recombines TRBV5-1 with TRBJ1-4; D unclear. The germline CDR1 and CDR2 sequences are SGHRS and YFSETQ. The CDR3 runs to 12 residues. V was pared by 5 bases and J by 6 bases, with 8 bases between. The CDR3, as DNA: TGCGCCAGCAGGGACTTTTATGAAAAACTGTTTTTT. Translation: CASRDFYEKLFF.